This T cell receptor (beta chain) originates from a study of blood T cell repertoires in COVID-19. The overall study: Sources were T cells, B-cell-depleted T cells, or PBMCs; the material itself was cDNA or gDNA.

CDR3 length equals 16 residues. The V gene end was trimmed by 4 bases and the J gene end by 7 bases; junction bases not matched to a gene: 11. Germline V CDR1 and CDR2: MNHEY, SVGEGT. As handled by the study authors: Amplifying reference gene primers gave estimates of nucleated cell counts. The repertoire was sequenced with immunoSEQ multiplex PCR; TCRdb's copy has only in-frame clones and lacks some. The D gene and trimming were derived from the DNA, and the V and J assignments and clone size from that table. This table has fewer than 200,000 clones, around three quarters appearing once. Material: peripheral blood. The TCR originated in a man between 60 and 75 years old with acute or convalescent COVID-19. The chain carries TRBV6-2 or TRBV6-3 and TRBJ2-2; TRBD1 agrees at 8 bases. CDR3 residues: CASSLWTGHLGGELFF. CDR3 DNA: TGTGCCAGCAGTTTGTGGACAGGGCATCTTGGCGGGGAGCTGTTTTTT.